The next 21 T cell receptor beta chains were all read from a single sample in a study of chemoradiotherapy in HPV16-positive cancers. Measured with immunoSEQ multiplex PCR; TCRdb has only the in-frame clones, and not every one. Of approximately 8,600 clones listed, around 82% were seen once; the top ten hold 1.9%. Sampling was carried out from a patient who underwent chemoradiotherapy. Every receptor here comes from a human donor with HPV-associated anogenital cancer.

In regard to this clone: Other DNA sequences within the sample encode an identical CDR3. V usage is TRBV7-2 and J usage is TRBJ2-7; D not certain. This CDR3 comprises 12 residues. V was cut by 5 bases and J by 7 bases, with 12 bases left in between. CDR1 SGHTA and CDR2 FQGNSA come from the germline V gene. The CDR3 DNA follows: TGTGCCAGCAGCCCTGGATTGGGTGAGCAGTACTTC. This translates into CASSPGLGEQYF.

Turning to this clone: Other DNA sequences in the sample encode the same CDR3. The chain uses TRBV30 and TRBJ2-3; D remains ambiguous. V dropped 7 bases and J dropped 0 bases, with 8 bases sitting between them. From germline, CDR1 is GTSNPN and CDR2 SVGIG (reference sequence). This CDR3 contains 12 residues. For the CDR3, the DNA is TGTGCCTCTCAAGGGAGCACAGATACGCAGTATTTT. This encodes CASQGSTDTQYF.

The chain couples TRBV6-5 to TRBJ2-3, with D possibly TRBD2 on 6 matching bases. Deletions cut 8 bases from V and 2 bases from J, with 17 bases between. This CDR3 spans 15 amino acids. Germline V gene data show CDR1 as MNHEY and CDR2 as SVGAGI. The chain's CDR3 is CASGGYRGSTDTQYF. The CDR3, as DNA: TGTGCCAGCGGAGGATATCGGGGGTCCACAGATACGCAGTATTTT.

CDR3 residues: CASSAIQGNTEAFF. The CDR3 nucleotides are TGTGCCAGCAGCGCAATTCAGGGGAACACTGAAGCTTTCTTT. The J gene is TRBJ1-1, the V gene TRBV9, with D perhaps TRBD1 (5 bases). Deletions cut 3 bases from V and 1 base from J, with 10 bases between. The CDR3 runs 14 residues. Germline V gene data show CDR1 as SGDLS and CDR2 as YYNGEE.

The chain uses TRBV9 and TRBJ2-2; no clear D. V was cut by 4 bases and J by 4 bases, with 17 bases left in between. This CDR3 is 16 amino acids long. Germline V lookup: CDR1 SGDLS, CDR2 YYNGEE. This CDR3 reads CASSLDHGSATGELFF. The CDR3 DNA is TGTGCCAGCAGCCTTGACCACGGGTCGGCCACCGGGGAGCTGTTTTTT.

This clone was found a few times. V gene TRBV5-1 combines with J gene TRBJ1-4; no reliable D call. V lost 1 base to trimming and J lost 7 bases, with 20 bases between them. This CDR3 contains 17 residues. Germline loops: CDR1 SGHRS, CDR2 YFSETQ. CDR3 loop: CASSLWAVGMGSEKLFF. DNA for the CDR3: TGCGCCAGCAGCTTGTGGGCTGTGGGCATGGGGTCTGAAAAACTGTTTTTT. Using reference TRBV5-1 and TRBJ1-4 for the parts outside the CDR3, the full variable domain is KAGVTQTPRYLIKTRGQQVTLSCSPISGHRSVSWYQQTPGQGLQFLFEYFSETQRNKGNFPGRFSGRQFSNSRSEMNVSTLELGDSALYLCASSLWAVGMGSEKLFFGSGTQLSVL.

V and J are TRBV6-6 and TRBJ2-3; 8 bases are a match to TRBD2. The CDR3 has 16 amino acids. The ends lost 2 bases at V and 6 bases at J; junction bases unmatched: 10. Germline-derived CDR1 and CDR2 are MNHNY and SVGAGI (reference sequence). CDR3 loop: CASSYGPGGAMDTQYF. CDR3 bases: TGTGCCAGCAGTTACGGCCCCGGGGGGGCCATGGATACGCAGTATTTT.

The chain is built from TRBV6-1 and TRBJ2-7, with TRBD1 identical over 7 bases. This CDR3 comprises 15 residues. The germline V gene has CDR1 MNHNS and CDR2 SASEGT. V was pared by 6 bases and J by 2 bases, with 10 bases of the junction left unmatched. The CDR3 sequence is CASRPTGARTYEQYF. The DNA of the CDR3 is TGTGCCAGCAGGCCAACAGGGGCAAGGACCTACGAGCAGTACTTC.

The CDR3 is CASTRRRLKETQYF. The CDR3 bases are TGCGCCAGCACGAGGAGGAGACTTAAAGAGACCCAGTACTTC. This chain connects TRBV10-1 to TRBJ2-5; tentative D call: TRBD2 (5 bases). In germline, CDR1 is WNHNN, CDR2 SYGVQD (reference sequence). Trimming pared 7 bases from V and 3 bases from J, leaving 15 bases between. The CDR3 length is 14 residues.

The rearrangement joins TRBV7-2 to TRBJ2-7, with D perhaps TRBD2 (6 bases). The CDR3 extends over 14 amino acids. CDR1 and CDR2 from the germline V gene are SGHTA and FQGNSA. The germline V and J ends were trimmed by 8 bases and 3 bases, with 17 bases remaining between them. The CDR3 region is CASAEGPNLYEQYF. The CDR3 nucleotides read TGTGCCAGCGCGGAGGGACCTAATCTCTACGAGCAGTACTTC. Drawing the rest from reference TRBV7-2 and TRBJ2-7, the complete variable domain is GAGVSQSPSNKVTEKGKDVELRCDPISGHTALYWYRQSLGQGLEFLIYFQGNSAPDKSGLPSDRFSAERTGGSVSTLTIQRTQQEDSAVYLCASAEGPNLYEQYFGPGTRLTVT.

The chain has TRBV6-5 and TRBJ2-3, with D tentatively TRBD1 (5 bases). Between the trimmed V and J ends, which lost 5 bases and 0 bases, there was a span of 9 bases. The CDR3 covers 14 residues. The V gene's germline CDR1 is MNHEY and CDR2 SVGAGI. CDR3 in amino acids: CASSQGSSTDTQYF. The CDR3 DNA reads TGTGCCAGCAGTCAGGGATCTAGCACAGATACGCAGTATTTT.

This rearrangement joins TRBV5-6 to TRBJ2-5, with TRBD2 identical over 9 bases. The CDR3 runs 15 residues. J lost 1 base, V lost 0 bases, and 1 base had no gene match. Germline V CDR1 and CDR2: SGHDT, YYEEEE. The CDR3 DNA follows: TGTGCCAGCAGCTTGGAGGGACTAGCCCAAGAGACCCAGTACTTC. Amino acids: CASSLEGLAQETQYF.

The J gene is TRBJ2-7, the V gene TRBV28; 10 bases fit TRBD1. Losses at the gene ends were 1 base for V and 6 bases for J; bases not matched to a gene: 3. CDR1 MDHEN and CDR2 SYDVKM come from the germline V gene. The CDR3 totals 14 residues. CDR3 DNA: TGTGCCAGCAGTTTATTACGGACAGGGGGCGAGCAGTACTTC. Its translation: CASSLLRTGGEQYF.

The chain joins TRBV28 to TRBJ2-1, with D possibly matching TRBD1 (6 bases). The V gene's germline CDR1 is MDHEN and CDR2 SYDVKM. The length of the CDR3 is 17 residues. V lost 7 bases to trimming and J lost 4 bases, with 23 bases between them. The CDR3 DNA sequence: TGTGCCAGCACCAGAACTCCAGGGGAAGAGGGGTACAATGAGCAGTTCTTC. Translation: CASTRTPGEEGYNEQFF. The variable domain in full, completed from reference TRBV28 and TRBJ2-1, reads DVKVTQSSRYLVKRTGEKVFLECVQDMDHENMFWYRQDPGLGLRLIYFSYDVKMKEKGDIPEGYSVSREKKERFSLILESASTNQTSMYLCASTRTPGEEGYNEQFFGPGTRLTVL.

The count of this clone is one. CDR3 sequence reads: CASSLSGTSGQPQHF. Here the CDR3 DNA reads TGTGCCAGCAGTTTATCAGGGACATCAGGTCAGCCCCAGCATTTT. This sequence joins TRBV28 and TRBJ1-5; tentative D call: TRBD1 (6 bases). The CDR3 covers 15 residues. The V end lost 1 base, the J end lost 6 bases, and 13 bases lay between the germline ends. Germline-derived CDR1 and CDR2 are MDHEN and SYDVKM. Full variable domain (missing parts from reference TRBV28 and TRBJ1-5): DVKVTQSSRYLVKRTGEKVFLECVQDMDHENMFWYRQDPGLGLRLIYFSYDVKMKEKGDIPEGYSVSREKKERFSLILESASTNQTSMYLCASSLSGTSGQPQHFGDGTRLSIL.

The chain couples TRBV10-3 to TRBJ2-5; 7 bases map to TRBD1. CDR3 length: 14 amino acids. J gave up 5 bases and V 10 bases, and 13 bases lay outside the gene matches. Germline V lookup: CDR1 ENHRY, CDR2 SYGVKD. The CDR3 bases are TGTGCCACCCACCAGGACAGGTCCGCCGAGACCCAGTACTTC. It is translated as CATHQDRSAETQYF.

This clone has only one observation. DNA for the CDR3: TGTGCCAGCAGTCGGGGGGGCACTGAAGCTTTCTTT. Its protein product is CASSRGGTEAFF. The chain employs TRBV6-6 and TRBJ1-1, with TRBD1 as a possible D gene (5 bases). Deletions cut 5 bases from V and 4 bases from J, with 8 bases between. Germline assignment: CDR1 MNHNY and CDR2 SVGAGI (reference sequence). This CDR3 is built from 12 residues.

The V and J genes are TRBV4-1 and TRBJ2-7, with 7 bases aligning to TRBD1. CDR1 MGHRA and CDR2 YSYEKL come from the germline V gene. V was clipped by 0 bases and J by 2 bases; unmatched bases: 7. CDR3 length equals 16 residues. The CDR3: CASSQEGTVDPYEQYF. The DNA for the CDR3 is TGCGCCAGCAGCCAAGAGGGGACAGTAGACCCCTACGAGCAGTACTTC.

The chain couples TRBV30 to TRBJ1-2, with 7 positions matching TRBD1. The CDR3 contains 13 residues. Per germline, CDR1 GTSNPN and CDR2 SVGIG (reference sequence). J was trimmed by 4 bases and V by 3 bases; bases with no gene match: 5. CDR3 nucleotide sequence: TGTGCCTGGAGCTTCGGACAGGCCTATGGCTACACCTTC. Residues: CAWSFGQAYGYTF. Based on the CDR3 plus reference TRBV30 and TRBJ1-2, the full variable domain is SQTIHQWPATLVQPVGSPLSLECTVEGTSNPNLYWYRQAAGRGLQLLFYSVGIGQISSEVPQNLSASRPQDRQFILSSKKLLLSDSGFYLCAWSFGQAYGYTFGSGTRLTVV.

The chain couples TRBV5-1 to TRBJ1-1; D may be TRBD1 (6 bases). Per the germline V gene, CDR1 is SGHRS and CDR2 is YFSETQ. Trimming stripped 1 base from V and 11 bases from J, with 18 bases between. The CDR3 loop spans 14 amino acids. CDR3 DNA: TGCGCCAGCAGCTTGTGGGACACGGCAGAAGAGGCTTTCTTT. Translating gives CASSLWDTAEEAFF.

V is TRBV7-6 and J is TRBJ2-1; the D gene is possibly TRBD2 (5 bases). Trimming removed 2 bases from V and 2 bases from J, with 16 bases in between. CDR3 length: 17 amino acids. Germline V gives CDR1 SGHVS, CDR2 FNYEAQ. CDR3 in DNA: TGTGCCAGCAGCTTACGGCTAGCTGACGTCACCTACAATGAGCAGTTCTTC. This codes for CASSLRLADVTYNEQFF.